This TCR beta chain was recovered during a study of early T cells in non-severe SARS-CoV-2 infection (dated by TCRdb to the early 2020s). As for the study more broadly: Bulk RNA from unsorted whole blood was used for TCR sequencing, so alpha and beta chains could not be paired. Study-wide conclusions, independent of this receptor: VDJdb matching was skewed toward anti-spike CD8 responses and likely underestimated virus-specific expansions, missing private and CD4 specificities.

Set within a cohort of healthcare workers in London, UK, this nested case-control study involved weekly PCR testing of nasopharyngeal swabs along with blood sampling. Healthcare workers were recruited between 23 and 31 March 2020, during the week of the UK lockdown, and were followed weekly for up to about 15 weeks. Library preparation used 5' RACE. Sequencing was performed on a NextSeq 500. Unique molecular identifiers were attached to individual cDNA molecules in the TCR library protocol so that sequencing error and PCR bias could be corrected. Both TCR alpha and beta chains were sequenced, and tight co-correlation was observed between alpha and beta sequence abundances in each sample. The study's processing was this. Decombinator V4 was used to perform V gene, J gene and CDR3 annotation of TCR sequences. Expanded TCRs were defined as changing significantly between any two time points under a Poisson model with p below 0.0001. Abundances of TCRs were expressed as counts per million after normalisation to the total number of TCRs sequenced in each sample. MAIT TCRs were defined by TRAV1-2 paired with TRAJ12, TRAJ20 or TRAJ33, and iNKT TCRs by TRAV10 paired with TRAJ18. VDJdb, accessed 1 November 2021, was searched for CMV, EBV and SARS-CoV-2 annotated TCRs, excluding TCRs annotated for multiple antigens. The raw public data were reprocessed by TCRdb itself: fastp quality trimming at Q25, MiXCR clonotype calling, in-frame beta chains only. Every distinct CDR3 protein forms one entry, paired with its most common genes and DNA. In this record, the V and J calls reflect TCRdb's handling and not the investigators' own analysis. Here the sample has 55,000 or so distinct CDR3 sequences; roughly an eighth occur a single time. 1.4% of the sample comes from the top ten.

The CDR3 starts with the cysteine, ends with the phenylalanine, and has 15 residues. The retained sequence is limited to the CDR3, 45 bases, with the frame set at the first base. From V the trimming removes 6 bases and from J it removes 5 bases, while the gene matches leave 10 bases of the junction unaccounted for. Based on the germline V gene (reference sequence), the CDR1 and CDR2 sequences are MNHEY and SMNVEV. Of note for this clonotype: The clone's antigen remains unknown. No base quality information exists; no much larger clone differs at one position.

Input material: whole blood. This receptor chain uses TRBV27 and TRBJ1-2, with 9 middle bases fitting TRBD1. The sequence was obtained from an adult who was a healthcare worker with PCR-confirmed SARS-CoV-2 infection or an uninfected control (not recorded which). The CDR3 amino acid sequence is: CASRTTGTGYYGYTF. The DNA is as follows: TGTGCCAGCAGAACTACCGGGACAGGGTATTATGGCTACACCTTC.